The T cell receptor beta chain under discussion was sequenced for a study of graft-versus-host responses after intestinal transplantation. On the study more broadly: Isolated intestinal, liver-intestinal, or multivisceral transplants had been given to the recipients. Anti-thymocyte globulin induction preceded 2 to 4 years of tacrolimus and steroid maintenance in all recipients. Study-level results: Maximum circulating GvH clone levels tracked with early post-transplant HvG decreases. Recipient bone marrow held GvH clones, some seen earlier in ileum or blood.

The CDR3 length is 16 residues. With V trimmed by 5 bases and J by 0 bases, 7 bases remained unmatched. Germline assignment: CDR1 SGHTA and CDR2 FQGNSA. Only a few counts were recorded for this clone. The antigen is unknown. Some clones are missing from TCRdb's copy, which holds only in-frame ones; the method was immunoSEQ multiplex PCR. This sample carries 45,000 to 50,000 clones, about 93% of them seen once, and the ten largest clones take 2% to 2.5%. This receptor was obtained from a human donor who was the organ donor for an intestinal transplant. Here the sequenced sample was unstimulated CD4+ T cells sorted from spleen or lymph node cells, taken before transplant. The chain carries TRBV7-2 and TRBJ1-3, with 7 bases fitting TRBD1. The CDR3 protein is CASSPQGTHSGNTIYF. The CDR3, as DNA: TGTGCCAGCAGCCCACAGGGGACCCACTCTGGAAACACCATATATTTT.